The 19 T cell receptor beta chains below were found in one sample sequenced in a study of blood T cell repertoires in COVID-19 (TCRdb year 2020). Libraries were constructed by the immunoSEQ multiplex PCR assay. TCRdb obtained this table from immuneACCESS and retained in-frame rearrangements with V and J assigned. These tables miss some clones; where compared with another copy, unresolved V genes account for less than half of the shortfall, and the remainder is unexplained. A total of about 140,000 clones appear in this sample, approximately 85% of them only once. The top ten hold over 2.5% of the sample. Sequenced material: peripheral blood. Every receptor here comes from a human donor with acute or convalescent COVID-19. The donor label of this sample is uncertain.

CDR3 DNA sequence: TGTGCCACCAGTGATTTGCTGGGGGCTTCTCAGTTCTTC. Translating gives CATSDLLGASQFF. The V and J genes are TRBV24-1 and TRBJ2-1, with a weak D call TRBD1 (6 bases). Trimming cost V 0 bases and J 13 bases, with 12 bases left between them. Per germline, CDR1 KGHDR and CDR2 SFDVKD. The CDR3 runs 13 residues.

This clone has just one count. The rearrangement uses TRBV30 and TRBJ2-3; tentatively, D is TRBD2 (7 bases). Germline CDR1 reads GTSNPN; CDR2 reads SVGIG (reference sequence). The V end lost 3 bases, the J end lost 5 bases, and 15 bases lay between the germline ends. CDR3 length equals 14 residues. The CDR3 loop is CAWRGGAEGDTQYF. The CDR3 DNA reads TGTGCCTGGAGGGGGGGGGCCGAGGGAGATACGCAGTATTTT.

This clone was detected a few times. The chain has TRBV9 and TRBJ2-1, with TRBD2 matching 12 bases. The CDR3 sequence is 18 residues long. The junction had 6 bases not matched to a gene; V was cut back by 2 bases and J by 0 bases. The germline CDR1 and CDR2 sequences are SGDLS and YYNGEE. The CDR3 spells CASSVATSGSRSYNEQFF. The DNA for the CDR3 is TGTGCCAGCAGCGTCGCGACTAGCGGGAGTCGCTCCTACAATGAGCAGTTCTTC.

The chain joins TRBV7-6 to TRBJ2-1; 10 nucleotides agree with TRBD2. Germline V gives CDR1 SGHVS, CDR2 FNYEAQ. The CDR3 sequence is 14 residues long. Germline trimming cut 5 bases from V and 7 bases from J; bases unmatched to any gene: 5. CDR3 coding DNA: TGTGCCAGCAGCCAGCGGGAGGGGTATAATGAGCAGTTCTTC. It specifies CASSQREGYNEQFF.

CDR3: CAISNRQGGTDTQYF. The CDR3 DNA reads as TGTGCCATCAGTAACAGACAGGGGGGCACAGATACGCAGTATTTT. The chain carries TRBV10-3 and TRBJ2-3; 9 bases map to TRBD1. Trimming took 5 bases from V and 1 from J; bases not matched to a gene: 4. The CDR3 consists of 15 residues. The germline V gene encodes CDR1 ENHRY and CDR2 SYGVKD.

V usage is TRBV24-1 and J usage is TRBJ2-2, with TRBD2 identical over 11 bases. The CDR3 is 19 amino acids. The V and J ends lost 1 base and 5 bases, in that order; junction bases with no gene match: 11. The germline V gene encodes CDR1 KGHDR and CDR2 SFDVKD. The CDR3 is CATSDFGDPTSGITGELFF. The CDR3 nucleotides read TGTGCCACCAGTGATTTTGGGGACCCGACTAGCGGGATTACCGGGGAGCTGTTTTTT.

This clone appeared once. This sequence joins TRBV10-3 and TRBJ1-2, with D perhaps matching TRBD1 (5 bases). CDR1 is ENHRY, CDR2 SYGVKD, per germline. This CDR3 spans 13 amino acids. The V gene lost 7 bases and the J gene lost 4 bases, with 13 bases spanning the gap. The CDR3 is CAIKQAGGYGYTF. The DNA for the CDR3 is TGTGCCATCAAACAGGCCGGGGGCTATGGCTACACCTTC.

The genes are TRBV7-9 and TRBJ1-1, with TRBD1 as a possible D gene (6 bases). The germline gives CDR1 SEHNR, CDR2 FQNEAQ (reference sequence). The CDR3 consists of 15 residues. V was trimmed by 3 bases and J by 5 bases, leaving 16 bases between them. CDR3 nucleotide sequence: TGTGCCAGCAGCTTGGGGCCGGCAGGGGAGACTGAAGCTTTCTTT. This sequence encodes CASSLGPAGETEAFF.

The chain has TRBV6-2 or TRBV6-3 and TRBJ1-1; tentatively, D is TRBD1 (6 bases). This CDR3 is built from 16 residues. CDR1 MNHEY and CDR2 SVGEGT come from the germline V gene. Trimming cost V 2 bases and J 1 base, with 14 bases left between them. CDR3 in amino acids: CASSYDTGFGNTEAFF. For the CDR3, the DNA is TGTGCCAGCAGTTACGATACAGGGTTCGGGAACACTGAAGCTTTCTTT.

The rearrangement links TRBV6-5 to TRBJ2-5; tentatively, D is TRBD2 (7 bases). Trimming cost V 5 bases and J 4 bases, with 14 bases left between them. The CDR3 runs 14 residues. Germline CDR1 reads MNHEY; CDR2 reads SVGAGI. CDR3 coding DNA: TGTGCCAGCAGTAACCGGGCGGGGGCAGAGACCCAGTACTTC. It is translated as CASSNRAGAETQYF.

The CDR3 here is CASSQDGQRGASSYNEQFF. The CDR3 DNA is TGTGCCAGCAGCCAAGATGGCCAGCGGGGGGCGAGCTCCTACAATGAGCAGTTCTTC. The chain has TRBV4-2 and TRBJ2-1; 9 nucleotides align to TRBD2. Germline V gives CDR1 LGHNA, CDR2 YNFKEQ. The CDR3 runs to 19 residues. Losses at the gene ends were 0 bases for V and 0 bases for J; bases not matched to a gene: 9.

The rearrangement links TRBV7-2 to TRBJ1-1, with 7 bases fitting TRBD1. V shed 1 base, J shed 3 bases, and the junction held 2 bases outside the gene matches. Looked up from germline, CDR1 is SGHTA and CDR2 is FQGNSA. CDR3 length: 14 amino acids. CDR3 residues: CASSLGGTDTEAFF. Here the CDR3 DNA reads TGTGCCAGCAGCTTAGGTGGGACAGACACTGAAGCTTTCTTT.

This chain links TRBV5-1 with TRBJ1-2, with TRBD1 as a possible D gene (5 bases). This CDR3 has 16 residues. Per germline, CDR1 SGHRS and CDR2 YFSETQ. Trimming stripped 1 base from V and 4 bases from J, with 17 bases between. The CDR3 region has the DNA TGCGCCAGCAGCTTGTTTGGCGTGACAGACGGCTATGGCTACACCTTC. Amino acid sequence: CASSLFGVTDGYGYTF.

This chain uses TRBV6-4 with TRBJ1-2; 7 bases fit TRBD1. V lost 5 bases and J lost 0; bases outside the gene matches: 3. This CDR3 has 14 amino acids. Germline CDR1 reads MRHNA; CDR2 reads SNTAGT. The CDR3 loop is CASSPGTANYGYTF. CDR3 nucleotide sequence: TGTGCCAGCAGTCCCGGGACAGCTAACTATGGCTACACCTTC.

The rearrangement joins TRBV19 to TRBJ1-6; TRBD1 matches 7 bases. After removal of 0 bases from V and 9 bases from J, the junction contained 11 bases not matched to a gene. Germline CDR1 and CDR2: LNHDA and SQIVND (reference sequence). The CDR3 has 17 amino acids. CDR3 in amino acids: CASSIDLRDSALSPLHF. The CDR3 DNA reads as TGTGCCAGTAGTATAGATCTACGGGACAGTGCTCTTTCACCCCTCCACTTT.

The chain employs TRBV21-1 and TRBJ2-1; TRBD2, the table's D call, lacks a check against the DNA. TRBV21-1 is recorded as a pseudogene. The CDR3 extends over 15 amino acids. CDR3 protein: CASSRTSGLYNEQFF. CDR3 nucleotide sequence: TGTGCCAGCAGCAGAACTAGCGGACTTTACAATGAGCAGTTCTTC.

The chain is built from TRBV7-2 and TRBJ1-2, with 8 nucleotides matching TRBD1. This CDR3 has 17 residues. CDR1 and CDR2 from the germline V gene are SGHTA and FQGNSA. Germline trimming cut 2 bases from V and 6 bases from J; bases unmatched to any gene: 14. CDR3 in amino acids: CASSLTLRSRGQDGYTF. For the CDR3, the DNA is TGTGCCAGCAGCTTAACCCTAAGGTCCAGGGGGCAGGATGGCTACACCTTC.

The chain recombines TRBV3-1 (or the pseudogene TRBV3-2) with TRBJ1-2, with 8 positions matching TRBD1. The V gene's germline CDR1 is LGHDT and CDR2 YNNKEL (reference sequence). There are 13 residues in the CDR3. V lost 8 bases, J lost 2 bases, and 4 bases stayed unmatched. CDR3 sequence: CASPRGRNYGYTF. The CDR3 DNA reads TGTGCCAGCCCCAGGGGGCGCAACTATGGCTACACCTTC.

The CDR3, as DNA: TGCGCCAGCAGCTCAAAGACTAGCGGGGGGTACCAAGAGACCCAGTACTTC. Its protein product is CASSSKTSGGYQETQYF. The genes are TRBV5-1 and TRBJ2-5; 13 bases map to TRBD2. From germline, CDR1 is SGHRS and CDR2 YFSETQ. The V gene end was trimmed by 3 bases and the J gene end by 0 bases; junction bases not matched to a gene: 5. The CDR3 contains 17 residues.